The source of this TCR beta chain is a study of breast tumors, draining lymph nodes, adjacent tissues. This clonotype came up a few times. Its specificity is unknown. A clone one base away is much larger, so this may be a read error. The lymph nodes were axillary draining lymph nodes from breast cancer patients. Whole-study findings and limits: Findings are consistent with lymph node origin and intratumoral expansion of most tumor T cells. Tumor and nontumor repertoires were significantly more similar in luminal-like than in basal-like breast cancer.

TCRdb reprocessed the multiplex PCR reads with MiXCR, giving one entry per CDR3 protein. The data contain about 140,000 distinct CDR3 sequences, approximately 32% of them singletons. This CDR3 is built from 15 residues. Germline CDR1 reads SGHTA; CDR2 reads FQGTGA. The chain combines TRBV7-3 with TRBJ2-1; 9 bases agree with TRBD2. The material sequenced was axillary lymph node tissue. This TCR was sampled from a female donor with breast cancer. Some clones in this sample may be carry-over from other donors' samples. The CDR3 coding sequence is TGTGCCAGCAGCTTATGGGCGGGGGGGCTAGGTGAGCAGCTCTTC. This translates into CASSLWAGGLGEQLF. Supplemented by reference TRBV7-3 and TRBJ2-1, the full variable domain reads GAGVSQTPSNKVTEKGKYVELRCDPISGHTALYWYRQSLGQGPEFLIYFQGTGAADDSGLPNDRFFAVRPEGSVSTLKIQRTERGDSAVYLCASSLWAGGLGEQLFGPGTRLTVL.